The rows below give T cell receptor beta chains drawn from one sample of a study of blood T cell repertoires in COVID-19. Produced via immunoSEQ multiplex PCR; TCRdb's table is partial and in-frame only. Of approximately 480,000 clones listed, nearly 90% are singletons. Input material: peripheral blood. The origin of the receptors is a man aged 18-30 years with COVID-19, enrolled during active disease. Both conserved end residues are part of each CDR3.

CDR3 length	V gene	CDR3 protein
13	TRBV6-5	CASKDRDTGELFF
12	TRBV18	CASSLESDQLNF
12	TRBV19	CASSPRVGEAFF
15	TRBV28	CASSSHRGGNYGYTF
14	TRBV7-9	CASSFRVTTDEQFF
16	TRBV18	CASSPAGDMSTDTQYF
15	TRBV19	CASTSGSRSGNEQFF
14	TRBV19	CASSPRGRSYGYTF
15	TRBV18	CASSPQRTGNEKLFF
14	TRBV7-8	CASSLVSGYNEQFF
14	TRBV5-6	CASSTGPPKNIQYF
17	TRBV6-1	CASSEDPIAGSYNEQFF
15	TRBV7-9	CASSSGTGLNTEAFF
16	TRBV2	CAILTNSPQGVDEQYF
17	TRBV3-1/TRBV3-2	CASSQDATGTGRNTIYF
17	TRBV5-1	CASRGGPSNKKGTEAFF
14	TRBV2	CASGGTGWADTQYF
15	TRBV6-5	CASSYRLASYNEQFF
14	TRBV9	CASSVDSGQQTQYF
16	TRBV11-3	CASSPRAGANTGELFF
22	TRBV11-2	CASSHSDRPGGLAFRSSYEQYF
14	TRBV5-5	CASSFSGGGYEQYF
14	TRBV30	CAWKGLDLMDTQYF
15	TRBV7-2	CASSLGAGGRYEQYF
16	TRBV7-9	CASSYGTGPTNYGYTF
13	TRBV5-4	CASSSYSGETQYF
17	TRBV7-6	CASSFQSSGGNTGELFF
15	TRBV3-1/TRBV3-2	CASSQRLAGFDEQFF
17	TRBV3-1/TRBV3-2	CASSLRMSGVSYNEQFF
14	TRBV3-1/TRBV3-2	CASCRSRRGETQYF
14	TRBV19	CASIGTAGHQPQHF
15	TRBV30	CAWMRSGRAYNEQFF
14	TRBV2	CASSPPRSGNTIYF
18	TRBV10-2	CASSGPGLAGLASETQYF
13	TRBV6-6	CASTFGTVETQYF
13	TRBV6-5	CASRGGTGRKLFF
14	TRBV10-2	CASKGGGGADTQYF
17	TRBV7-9	CASSPGLAGARTDTQYF
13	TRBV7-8	CASSLALGDEQFF
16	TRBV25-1	CASSGTAGSGQETQYF
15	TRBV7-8	CASSHSRAGTSPLHF
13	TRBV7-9	CASRRGAQETQYF
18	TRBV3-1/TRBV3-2	CASSQDGGTGGYNSPLHF
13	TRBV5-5	CASSLLFRDTIYF
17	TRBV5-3	CARSLGSARGGNNEQFF
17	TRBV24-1	CATSPGLAGEDAYEQYF
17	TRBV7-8	CASSHGLAGSTPKTQYF
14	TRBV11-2	CASSVQGGVVEQYF
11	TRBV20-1	CSARTLETQYF
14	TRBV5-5	CASSLGTGTREQYF
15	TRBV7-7	CASSVGTGVTGELFF
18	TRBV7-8	CASSLLTVVERESYEQYF
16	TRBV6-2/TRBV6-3	CASSRGLALRGDTQYF